A selection of T cell receptor beta chains follows, all from one sample in a study of blood T cells in healthy people across ages. TCRdb re-derived calls from the 5' RACE reads in MiXCR, one entry per CDR3 protein. The sample gives about 1 million distinct CDR3 sequences, around 45% of which show up once; 18% is in the top ten. Sequencing was done on a sample of blood. These receptors were taken from a woman aged 55-70 years in good health. Both conserved end residues are part of each CDR3. The order of the fields is D gene, J gene, V gene, clone size, CDR3 DNA, CDR3 protein. The D gene is left open where the match is weak. Clone size, where shown, is once, few, many, or a class for clones that have expanded.

NA | TRBJ2-1 | TRBV20-1 | few | TGCAGTGCTTATAGGAGGGACTCCTACAATGAGCAGTTCTTC | CSAYRRDSYNEQFF
NA | TRBJ1-1 | TRBV5-1 | few | TGCGCCAGCAGCTTGCTCCAGAACACTGAAGCTTTCTTT | CASSLLQNTEAFF
TRBD1 | TRBJ2-5 | TRBV13 | few | TGTGCCAGCAGCTTAGCCCCCGGACAGGGTCTCCAAGAGACCCAGTACTTC | CASSLAPGQGLQETQYF
TRBD2 | TRBJ2-3 | TRBV28 | NA | TGTGCCAGCAGTCCGTGGACTAGCGGGATTAGCACAGATACGCAGTATTTT | CASSPWTSGISTDTQYF
TRBD2 | TRBJ2-1 | TRBV20-1 | once | TGCAGTGTCACCGGGACTAGCGGCAACCCGGGGGCCTACAATGAGCAGTTCTTC | CSVTGTSGNPGAYNEQFF
NA | TRBJ2-1 | TRBV7-9 | NA | TGTGCCAGCAGCTTAGCAGGGACCGTAACAGACAATGAGCAGTTCTTC | CASSLAGTVTDNEQFF
NA | TRBJ2-4 | TRBV25-1 | NA | TGTGCCAGCACCAAGTCATGGGGCATTCAGTACTTC | CASTKSWGIQYF
NA | TRBJ2-5 | TRBV2 | NA | TGTGCCAGCACCACCTCAGGGCCGGGGGAGACCCAGTACTTC | CASTTSGPGETQYF
TRBD1 | TRBJ2-7 | TRBV7-2 | few | TGTGCCAGCAGCCCGGGACAGGGGTCTCACGAGCAGTACTTC | CASSPGQGSHEQYF
NA | TRBJ2-5 | TRBV12-3/TRBV12-4 | NA | TGTGCCAGCAGTTCTGACTATGGACGGATCCAAGAGACCCAGTACTTC | CASSSDYGRIQETQYF
TRBD2 | TRBJ2-1 | TRBV20-1 | NA | TGCAGTGCTAGGTTGACTAGCGGGAGAGTCAATGAGCAGTTCTTC | CSARLTSGRVNEQFF
TRBD1 | TRBJ1-2 | TRBV29-1 | NA | TGCAGCGTTGAGCCGGGACAGGGCTTTTATGGCTACACCTTC | CSVEPGQGFYGYTF
TRBD1 | TRBJ2-7 | TRBV7-9 | few | TGTGCCAGCAGCTTATCGCCGGGACAGCCTTCACCCTACGAGCAGTACTTC | CASSLSPGQPSPYEQYF
NA | TRBJ1-2 | TRBV20-1 | NA | TGCAGTGCTAGTCCAGGGTCGGAGGCTAACTATGGCTACACCTTC | CSASPGSEANYGYTF
TRBD2 | TRBJ2-7 | TRBV4-1 | few | TGCGCCAGCAGCCTCGTACTAGCGGGGGGCTACGAGCAGTACTTC | CASSLVLAGGYEQYF
TRBD1 | TRBJ2-7 | TRBV10-3 | NA | TGTGCCATCAGTGTATCTCCGGGACAGGGCTACGAGCAGTACTTC | CAISVSPGQGYEQYF
TRBD2 | TRBJ2-7 | TRBV5-1 | few | TGCGCCAGCAGCTTGGCGGGGGGAGACCACGAGCAGTACTTC | CASSLAGGDHEQYF
NA | TRBJ2-2 | TRBV5-1 | NA | TGCGTCAGCAGCTTGATCCAGCCGGGGGAGCTGTTTTTT | CVSSLIQPGELFF
NA | TRBJ2-3 | TRBV7-2 | NA | TGTGCCAGCAGCTTAGAGGGGGGTGCTAGCACAGATACGCAGTATTTT | CASSLEGGASTDTQYF
TRBD2 | TRBJ2-7 | TRBV10-3 | NA | TGTGCCATCAGTGGGATCACTAGCGGGAGTTCCAACGAGCAGTACTTC | CAISGITSGSSNEQYF
TRBD1 | TRBJ2-4 | TRBV30 | NA | TGTGCCTGGAGCACAATAAGGACAGGGGGAAAGGCCAAAAACATTCAGTACTTC | CAWSTIRTGGKAKNIQYF
NA | TRBJ2-4 | TRBV6-5 | NA | TGTGCCAGCAGTTACTCCCTCCGACCCACAGGGAGATTTAAGGAAAACATTCAGTACTTC | CASSYSLRPTGRFKENIQYF
NA | TRBJ2-4 | TRBV5-5 | NA | TGTGCCAGCAGCGTTAACAGATGGACCAAAAACATTCAGTACTTC | CASSVNRWTKNIQYF
TRBD2 | TRBJ2-3 | TRBV27 | NA | TGTGCCAGCAGTTGGGATCCGGGACTAGCGCTAGATACGCAGTATTTT | CASSWDPGLALDTQYF
NA | TRBJ2-5 | TRBV19 | NA | TGTGCCAGTAGTATTGTGGGCATCTACAATGAGCAGTACTTC | CASSIVGIYNEQYF
TRBD1 | TRBJ1-2 | TRBV28 | few | TGTGCCAGCCGGGAGGGGACAGCCATCTATGGCTACACCTTC | CASREGTAIYGYTF